This TCR beta chain was observed in a study of identical twins. One entry per CDR3 protein results from TCRdb running MiXCR on the 5' RACE reads. The sample has fewer than 550,000 distinct CDR3 sequences; roughly 13% are singletons. Study results and caveats: Compared with unrelated sharing, twin-shared out-of-frame alpha sequences had more low-probability sequences. Within cord blood, abundant beta clonotypes carried fewer insertions, but memory repertoires showed no such trend.

Only a few counts were recorded for this clonotype. Antigen unknown. Separately, the same data were catalogued under a study of yellow fever vaccine responses in identical twins.

The sequence derives from a woman between 18 and 29 years old in good health. Specimen: CD4+ T cells sorted from blood.

The chain's CDR3 is CSVEGARNTEAFF. CDR3 sequence (DNA): TGCAGCGTAGAGGGGGCGAGGAACACTGAAGCTTTCTTT. The rearrangement links TRBV29-1 to TRBJ1-1; 7 nucleotides align to TRBD1. With 6 bases clipped from V and 1 base from J, the junction kept 5 bases outside the gene matches. The CDR3 length is 13 residues. Germline V gene lookup returns CDR1 SQVTM and CDR2 ANQGSEA. Full variable domain (missing parts from reference TRBV29-1 and TRBJ1-1): SAVISQKPSRDICQRGTSLTIQCQVDSQVTMMFWYRQQPGQSLTLIATANQGSEATYESGFVIDKFPISRPNLTFSTLTVSNMSPEDSSIYLCSVEGARNTEAFFGQGTRLTVV.